The present T cell receptor beta chain was sequenced within a study of blood T cell repertoires in COVID-19. Study-wide background: From T cells, B-cell-depleted T cells, or PBMCs came the material, which was cDNA or gDNA.

In the original processing: Quantification of nucleated cells was approximated via reference gene primer amplification. Sequenced by immunoSEQ multiplex PCR; TCRdb stores in-frame clones only, minus some. Clone size and V and J calls were adopted from that table, with D and trimming inferred from the DNA. The table has over 250,000 clones, around 90% seen once. Worth noting for this clone: One end of the junction varies from germline; a read error may be responsible.

This CDR3 comprises 13 residues. Germline V gives CDR1 SGHRS, CDR2 YFSETQ. The specimen sequenced was peripheral blood. The TCR comes from a man aged 50 to 60 with acute or convalescent COVID-19. V is TRBV5-1 and J is TRBJ1-4; D ambiguous. The DNA of the CDR3 is TGCGCCAGCAGCTTGGGCCCGGGAGAAAGACTGTTTTTT. Its protein is CASSLGPGERLFF.